One sample yielded the 10 T cell receptor beta chains listed below, sequenced in a study of CD8+ T cells in alopecia areata (dated by TCRdb to between 2018 and 2020). The method behind the library was the immunoSEQ multiplex PCR assay. RNA was extracted from all samples and reverse transcribed into cDNA as template for TCR sequencing. TCRdb obtained this table from immuneACCESS and retained in-frame rearrangements with V and J assigned. These tables miss some clones; where compared with another copy, unresolved V genes account for less than half of the shortfall, and the remainder is unexplained. The sample records 190,000 or so clones, roughly 64% of which are singletons. The ten largest clones add up to over 10% of the sample. The time point label of this sample denotes: 24 weeks on oral tofacitinib. The treatment or condition label for this specimen denotes: oral pan-JAK inhibitor, 5-10 mg twice daily.

The sample was CD8+ T cells sorted from blood, taken at week 24, from a patient treated with tofacitinib. The origin of the receptors is a human donor with alopecia areata.

The chain joins TRBV6-5 to TRBJ1-2; D unclear. The V end was cut by 6 bases, the J end by 3 bases, with 14 bases between. This CDR3 has 14 residues. CDR1 is MNHEY, CDR2 SVGAGI, per germline. CDR3 sequence reads: CASSARPSDYGYTF. DNA for the CDR3: TGTGCCAGCAGCGCCCGCCCCTCCGACTATGGCTACACCTTC.

The chain combines TRBV30 with TRBJ2-3; 12 nucleotides agree with TRBD1. Germline V gene lookup returns CDR1 GTSNPN and CDR2 SVGIG (reference sequence). This CDR3 spans 15 amino acids. Trimming took 5 bases from V and 5 from J; bases not matched to a gene: 8. This chain's CDR3 is CAWDTGTGGKDTQYF. CDR3 coding DNA: TGTGCCTGGGACACCGGGACAGGGGGCAAAGATACGCAGTATTTT.

This chain connects TRBV10-3 to TRBJ1-6; D unclear. Trimming removed 1 base at V and 7 bases at J, with 5 bases between. CDR1 is ENHRY and CDR2 is SYGVKD in the germline V gene. The CDR3 sequence is 13 residues long. The chain's CDR3 is CAISELNNSPLHF. The CDR3 DNA sequence: TGTGCCATCAGTGAGTTAAACAATTCACCCCTCCACTTT.

This clone was seen a few times. The chain combines TRBV28 with TRBJ2-2; 7 bases line up with TRBD1. CDR3 size: 16 residues. Per germline, CDR1 MDHEN and CDR2 SYDVKM. Losses at the gene ends were 6 bases for V and 0 bases for J; bases not matched to a gene: 7. The CDR3 loop reads CASRPPGQPNTGELFF. CDR3 in DNA: TGTGCCAGCAGACCTCCGGGACAGCCGAACACCGGGGAGCTGTTTTTT.

The V gene is TRBV6-6, the J gene TRBJ2-1, with 7 bases fitting TRBD2. V was pared by 6 bases and J by 3 bases, with 8 bases of the junction left unmatched. This CDR3 has 15 residues. From germline, CDR1 is MNHNY and CDR2 SVGAGI (reference sequence). The CDR3 sequence is CASSPRERGYNEQFF. CDR3 in DNA: TGTGCCAGCAGCCCGAGGGAGCGGGGCTACAATGAGCAGTTCTTC.

V and J are TRBV9 and TRBJ1-2; D is ambiguous. This CDR3 is built from 11 residues. V lost 4 bases to trimming and J lost 6 bases, with 7 bases between them. Germline V gives CDR1 SGDLS, CDR2 YYNGEE. The DNA of the CDR3 is TGTGCCAGCAGCCTCGGAGATGGCTACACCTTC. Its translation is CASSLGDGYTF.

This clone has a single count. The chain employs TRBV4-1 and TRBJ1-5; no definite D call. CDR3 length: 15 amino acids. Between the trimmed V and J ends, which lost 4 bases and 4 bases, there was a span of 14 bases. Germline V CDR1 and CDR2: MGHRA, YSYEKL. CDR3 loop: CASSRSNLGNQPQHF. The CDR3 nucleotides are TGCGCCAGCAGCCGATCCAATCTAGGTAATCAGCCCCAGCATTTT.

The chain is built from TRBV30 and TRBJ2-3, with 8 bases identical to TRBD1. Germline CDR1 GTSNPN, CDR2 SVGIG (reference sequence). J gave up 2 bases and V 5 bases, and 3 bases lay outside the gene matches. CDR3 length: 13 amino acids. CDR3: CAWYRGVTDTQYF. Here the CDR3 DNA reads TGTGCCTGGTACAGGGGGGTCACAGATACGCAGTATTTT.

The chain couples TRBV4-1 to TRBJ1-2; D is uncertain. V lost 1 base and J 0 bases, leaving 12 bases between the germline ends. CDR3 length: 16 residues. Germline V gene data show CDR1 as MGHRA and CDR2 as YSYEKL. The CDR3 DNA is TGCGCCAGCAGCCAAGTCCTTAGAGAGACTAACTATGGCTACACCTTC. Protein sequence: CASSQVLRETNYGYTF.

A few counts support this clone. The rearrangement uses TRBV4-1 and TRBJ2-3; 8 positions agree with TRBD2. CDR1 and CDR2 from the germline V gene are MGHRA and YSYEKL. With V trimmed by 1 base and J by 6 bases, 6 bases remained unmatched. This CDR3 spans 15 amino acids. CDR3 sequence reads: CASSQGGRGADTQYF. The DNA for the CDR3 is TGCGCCAGCAGCCAAGGGGGGCGGGGGGCGGATACGCAGTATTTT.